This record concerns one T cell receptor beta chain sequence. This specimen belongs to a study of regulatory T cells in long-lasting Graves disease. Time point meaning: newly diagnosed GD, antithyroid drugs for less than 3 months. Researchers made the TCR library from RNA that was extracted from PBMCs. Arm-PCR of CDR3 regions and iRepertoire HTBI primers were used to build TCR beta libraries. TCRdb re-called the multiplex PCR reads through MiXCR, storing one row per CDR3 protein. The sample lists about 540,000 distinct CDR3 sequences, roughly 14% occurring once. J lost 3 bases, V lost 7 bases, and 12 bases had no gene match. The CDR3 consists of 17 residues. The germline CDR1 and CDR2 sequences are MRHNA and SNTAGT. These data also formed part of another study, on T cells in Graves' hyperthyroidism and ophthalmopathy.

The specimen was peripheral blood mononuclear cells (PBMCs), collected at new diagnosis, from a patient treated with antithyroid drugs. This receptor was obtained from a man between 25 and 39 years old with Graves disease. The chain employs TRBV6-4 and TRBJ2-3; 11 bases fit TRBD2. CDR3 DNA: TGTGCCAGCATCGAACTAGCGGGAGAGGAGGGGACAGATACGCAGTATTTT. Translation gives CASIELAGEEGTDTQYF.